The present TCR beta chain was sequenced within a study of persistence of HIV-infected CD4 T cells. In the study overall: The sample holds CD4+ T cells responsive to CMV or HIV-1 Gag. Up to about 180 mL blood was drawn at multiple time points; a couple of donors had single-time leukapheresis.

Germline V gene sequence: CDR1 SGHTA, CDR2 FQGNSA. Trimming took 5 bases from V and 9 from J, leaving 17 bases between them. The CDR3 totals 14 residues. The stimulus was lysate of CMV-infected fibroblasts, about 10 ug/mL. Sorted nonresponding memory CD4+ T cells were CD40L-negative, CD69-negative, CD45RO-high. As regards this clone: No antigen is known for it.

This was the immunoSEQ version 4 assay in survey mode. Sequencing was performed with immunoSEQ multiplex PCR; in TCRdb, only in-frame clones are kept and a portion is missing. The sample includes roughly 35,000 clones, 65% to 85% of them seen just once. The material sequenced was CD4+ T cells sorted from PBMCs after approximately 19-hour stimulation, taken from a patient who received antiretroviral therapy. The clonotype originates from an adult man with HIV who was CMV-seropositive. This chain joins TRBV7-2 and TRBJ2-1; D possibly corresponds to TRBD2 (5 bases). CDR3 region: CASSPDLEAREQFF. For the CDR3, the DNA is TGTGCCAGCAGCCCCGACCTGGAGGCCCGTGAGCAGTTCTTC.